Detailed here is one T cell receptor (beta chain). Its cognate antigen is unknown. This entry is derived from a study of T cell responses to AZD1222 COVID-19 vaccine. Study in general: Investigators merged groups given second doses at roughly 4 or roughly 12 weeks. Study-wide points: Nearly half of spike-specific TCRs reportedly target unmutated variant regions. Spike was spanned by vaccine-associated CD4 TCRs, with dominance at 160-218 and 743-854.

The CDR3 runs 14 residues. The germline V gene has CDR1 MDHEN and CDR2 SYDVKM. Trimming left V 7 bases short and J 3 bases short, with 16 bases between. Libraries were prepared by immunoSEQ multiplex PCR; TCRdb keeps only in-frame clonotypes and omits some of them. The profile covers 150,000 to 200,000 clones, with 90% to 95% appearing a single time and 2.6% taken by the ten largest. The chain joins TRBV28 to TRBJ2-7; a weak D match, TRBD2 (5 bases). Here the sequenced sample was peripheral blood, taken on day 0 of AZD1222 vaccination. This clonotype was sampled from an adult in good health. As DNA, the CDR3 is TGTGCCAGCATTTCGGGTACGGGAAGCTACGAGCAGTACTTC. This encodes CASISGTGSYEQYF.